These 13 T cell receptor beta chains were sequenced from one sample in a study of beta chain features in type 1 diabetes. Whole-study findings and limits: Shortening of TCRB CDR3s, moderate but significant, appeared in all four CD4+ subsets of Type 1 diabetes patients.

Their cognate antigens are unknown. Every bit of the isolated RNA underwent reverse transcription, so sequencing read expressed TCRB transcripts. The repertoire was sequenced with immunoSEQ multiplex PCR; TCRdb's copy has only in-frame clones and lacks some. The top ten hold 0.08% to 0.095% of the sample, which has some 240,000 clones, 16% seen once. Sequenced input: naive CD4+ T cells from blood. The receptor source for this set is a man aged 25 to 45 with type 1 diabetes.

This clone was seen a handful of times. CDR3 protein: CASSFGQEETQYF. CDR3 in DNA: TGCGCCAGCAGCTTTGGACAGGAAGAGACCCAGTACTTC. This chain uses TRBV5-1 with TRBJ2-5, with 7 bases fitting TRBD1. V lost 2 bases and J lost 3; bases outside the gene matches: 1. Germline lookup yields CDR1 SGHRS and CDR2 YFSETQ. The CDR3 is 13 residues long. The entire variable domain, with the rest obtained from reference TRBV5-1 and TRBJ2-5, is as follows: KAGVTQTPRYLIKTRGQQVTLSCSPISGHRSVSWYQQTPGQGLQFLFEYFSETQRNKGNFPGRFSGRQFSNSRSEMNVSTLELGDSALYLCASSFGQEETQYFGPGTRLLVL.

The V call is TRBV10-3, the J call TRBJ2-3; D possibly corresponds to TRBD2 (8 bases). CDR1 is ENHRY, CDR2 SYGVKD, per germline. The CDR3 spans 15 residues. With 10 bases removed from V and 6 bases from J, the gap between germline ends came to 23 bases. Written as DNA, the CDR3 is TGTGCCACCGCCCCTCGGGAGGGGGCCGGGGATACGCAGTATTTT. The encoded protein is CATAPREGAGDTQYF.

As regards this clone: The identical CDR3 is also encoded by other nucleotide sequences in the sample. The chain has TRBV30 and TRBJ1-4, with D unresolved. The V gene's germline CDR1 is GTSNPN and CDR2 SVGIG (reference sequence). Trimming left V 5 bases short and J 8 bases short, with 9 bases between. The CDR3 sequence is 11 residues long. The CDR3 is CAWSAAEKLFF. Written as DNA, the CDR3 is TGTGCCTGGTCGGCAGCAGAAAAACTGTTTTTT. Filled out from reference TRBV30 and TRBJ1-4, the complete variable domain reads SQTIHQWPATLVQPVGSPLSLECTVEGTSNPNLYWYRQAAGRGLQLLFYSVGIGQISSEVPQNLSASRPQDRQFILSSKKLLLSDSGFYLCAWSAAEKLFFGSGTQLSVL.

This rearrangement joins TRBV15 to TRBJ2-5; D not resolved. V was pared by 5 bases and J by 1 base, with 5 bases between. This CDR3 spans 12 amino acids. The germline V gene encodes CDR1 LNHNV and CDR2 YYDKDF (reference sequence). The CDR3 coding sequence is TGTGCCACCAGCTATAGCCAAGAGACCCAGTACTTC. As protein: CATSYSQETQYF.

The chain combines TRBV4-2 with TRBJ2-3; TRBD2 might be the D (6 bases). The CDR3 contains 17 residues. V gave up 0 bases and J gave up 1 base, with 14 bases separating them. The germline V gene has CDR1 LGHNA and CDR2 YNFKEQ. CDR3 amino acids: CASSQEGSGVGTDTQYF. CDR3 DNA: TGTGCCAGCAGCCAAGAGGGGTCGGGAGTCGGCACAGATACGCAGTATTTT.

J is TRBJ1-5 and V is TRBV29-1; D is undetermined. Germline V gene lookup returns CDR1 SQVTM and CDR2 ANQGSEA. This CDR3 contains 12 residues. Trimming left V 1 base short and J 2 bases short, with 3 bases between. CDR3 protein: CSVEVGNQPQHF. Here the CDR3 DNA reads TGCAGCGTTGAAGTTGGCAATCAGCCCCAGCATTTT. Full variable domain (rest looked up from reference TRBV29-1 and TRBJ1-5): SAVISQKPSRDICQRGTSLTIQCQVDSQVTMMFWYRQQPGQSLTLIATANQGSEATYESGFVIDKFPISRPNLTFSTLTVSNMSPEDSSIYLCSVEVGNQPQHFGDGTRLSIL.

This clone was counted a few times. The chain links TRBV7-3 to TRBJ2-2; 14 nucleotides line up with TRBD2. V dropped 2 bases and J dropped 1; count of bases not matched to a gene: 6. This CDR3 has 19 residues. Germline CDR1 is SGHTA and CDR2 is FQGTGA. The CDR3 here is CASSLVGLAGERNTGELFF. The CDR3 coding sequence is TGTGCCAGCAGCTTAGTGGGACTAGCGGGAGAGAGGAACACCGGGGAGCTGTTTTTT. The full variable domain, completed using reference TRBV7-3 and TRBJ2-2, is GAGVSQTPSNKVTEKGKYVELRCDPISGHTALYWYRQSLGQGPEFLIYFQGTGAADDSGLPNDRFFAVRPEGSVSTLKIQRTERGDSAVYLCASSLVGLAGERNTGELFFGEGSRLTVL.

As regards this clone: One end of the junction does not line up with germline, which may come from a read error. The CDR3 DNA sequence: TGTGCCAGCAGCTGGACAGGCCCCTCGGACTTC. Amino acids: CASSWTGPSDF. The gene calls are TRBV7-9 and TRBJ2-5, with 7 bases lining up with TRBD1. From germline, CDR1 is SEHNR and CDR2 FQNEAQ (reference sequence). The CDR3 is 11 residues long. Together with reference TRBV7-9 and TRBJ2-5, the CDR3 gives the full variable domain: DTGVSQNPRHKITKRGQNVTFRCDPISEHNRLYWYRQTLGQGPEFLTYFQNEAQLEKSRLLSDRFSAERPKGSFSTLEIQRTEQGDSAMYLCASSWTGPSDFGPGTRLLVL.

V gene TRBV7-9 combines with J gene TRBJ2-3; a weak D match, TRBD2 (6 bases). The CDR3 is 16 residues long. V was pared by 5 bases and J by 6 bases, with 21 bases between. The germline V gene encodes CDR1 SEHNR and CDR2 FQNEAQ (reference sequence). The CDR3 nucleotides are TGTGCCAGCAGCGACCGAGGGGACTTTCGTGTGGATACGCAGTATTTT. The encoded protein is CASSDRGDFRVDTQYF. The full variable domain, in which reference TRBV7-9 and TRBJ2-3 provide the parts outside the CDR3, is DTGVSQNPRHKITKRGQNVTFRCDPISEHNRLYWYRQTLGQGPEFLTYFQNEAQLEKSRLLSDRFSAERPKGSFSTLEIQRTEQGDSAMYLCASSDRGDFRVDTQYFGPGTRLTVL.

This clone was detected a few times. J is TRBJ1-1 and V is TRBV4-1; weak D call: TRBD1 (6 bases). The CDR3 runs 14 residues. Trimming left V 8 bases short and J 2 bases short, with 15 bases between. In germline, CDR1 is MGHRA, CDR2 YSYEKL. The CDR3 coding sequence is TGCGCCAGCCGGAACAGGGCCCTAAACACTGAAGCTTTCTTT. It translates to CASRNRALNTEAFF.

This clone has a handful of counts. The chain is built from TRBV4-3 and TRBJ2-4, with TRBD2 as a possible D gene (5 bases). The germline V gene encodes CDR1 LGHNA and CDR2 YSLEER. Trimming left V 0 bases short and J 9 bases short, with 15 bases between. This CDR3 is 15 amino acids long. Here the CDR3 reads CASSQELLGAGIQYF. The CDR3 region has the DNA TGCGCCAGCAGCCAAGAGTTGTTGGGTGCGGGCATTCAGTACTTC.

This chain uses TRBV30 with TRBJ1-2, with D perhaps TRBD1 (5 bases). CDR3 length: 12 amino acids. Trimming left V 1 base short and J 2 bases short, with 5 bases between. Germline assignment: CDR1 GTSNPN and CDR2 SVGIG (reference sequence). This chain's CDR3 is CAWSGQNYGYTF. For the CDR3, the DNA is TGTGCCTGGAGTGGACAGAACTATGGCTACACCTTC.

V usage is TRBV11-1 and J usage is TRBJ2-5; D call uncertain. The germline V gene encodes CDR1 SGHAT and CDR2 FQDESV (reference sequence). CDR3 length equals 11 residues. Trimming removed 4 bases from V and 3 bases from J, with 3 bases in between. CDR3 sequence: CASSSEETQYF. In DNA form, the CDR3 reads TGTGCCAGCAGCTCAGAAGAGACCCAGTACTTC.